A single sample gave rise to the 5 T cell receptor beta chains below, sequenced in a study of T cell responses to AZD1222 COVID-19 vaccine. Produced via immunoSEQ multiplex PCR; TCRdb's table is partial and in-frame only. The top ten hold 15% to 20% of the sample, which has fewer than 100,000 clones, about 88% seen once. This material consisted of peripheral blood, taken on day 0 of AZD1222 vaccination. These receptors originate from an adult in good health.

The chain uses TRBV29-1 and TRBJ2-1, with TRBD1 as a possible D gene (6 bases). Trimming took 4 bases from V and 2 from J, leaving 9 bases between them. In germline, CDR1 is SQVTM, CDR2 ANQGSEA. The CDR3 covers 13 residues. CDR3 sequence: CSVGQGTYNEQFF. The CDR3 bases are TGCAGCGTTGGGCAGGGGACCTACAATGAGCAGTTCTTC.

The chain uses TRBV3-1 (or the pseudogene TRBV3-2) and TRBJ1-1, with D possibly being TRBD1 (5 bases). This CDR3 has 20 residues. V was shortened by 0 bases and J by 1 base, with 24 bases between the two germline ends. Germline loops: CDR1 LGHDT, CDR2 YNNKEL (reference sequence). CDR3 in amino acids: CASSQDRWDGVSVWNTEAFF. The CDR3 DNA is TGTGCCAGCAGCCAAGATCGTTGGGACGGCGTTTCGGTTTGGAACACTGAAGCTTTCTTT.

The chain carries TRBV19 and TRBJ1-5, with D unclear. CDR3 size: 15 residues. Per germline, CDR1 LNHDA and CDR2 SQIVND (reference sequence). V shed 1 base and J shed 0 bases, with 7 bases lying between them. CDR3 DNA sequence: TGTGCCAGTAGTATAGGGCGGAATAGCAATCAGCCCCAGCATTTT. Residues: CASSIGRNSNQPQHF.

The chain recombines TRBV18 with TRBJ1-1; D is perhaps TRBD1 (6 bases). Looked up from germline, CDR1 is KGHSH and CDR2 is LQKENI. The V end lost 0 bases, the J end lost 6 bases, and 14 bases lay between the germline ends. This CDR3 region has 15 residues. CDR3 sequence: CASSPPVGAVAEAFF. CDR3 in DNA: TGTGCCAGCTCACCACCGGTGGGGGCAGTTGCTGAAGCTTTCTTT.

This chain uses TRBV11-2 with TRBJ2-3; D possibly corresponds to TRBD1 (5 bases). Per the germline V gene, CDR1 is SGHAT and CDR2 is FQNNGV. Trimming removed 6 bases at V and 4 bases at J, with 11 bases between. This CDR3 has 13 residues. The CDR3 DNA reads TGTGCCAGCAGATCGCCAGGGTCAGATACGCAGTATTTT. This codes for CASRSPGSDTQYF.